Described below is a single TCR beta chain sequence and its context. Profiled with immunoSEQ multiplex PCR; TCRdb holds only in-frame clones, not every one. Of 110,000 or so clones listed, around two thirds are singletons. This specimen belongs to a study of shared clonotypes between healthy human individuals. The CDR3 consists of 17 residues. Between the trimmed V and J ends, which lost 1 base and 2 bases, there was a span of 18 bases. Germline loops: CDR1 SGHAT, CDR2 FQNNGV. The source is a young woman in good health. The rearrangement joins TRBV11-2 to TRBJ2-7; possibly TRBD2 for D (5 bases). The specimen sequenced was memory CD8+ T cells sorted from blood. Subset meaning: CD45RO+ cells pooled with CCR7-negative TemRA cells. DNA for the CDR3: TGTGCCAGCAGCTTAGGTCCCCCTCGTGAGGGAACCTACGAGCAGTACTTC. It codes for CASSLGPPREGTYEQYF.